Listed here are 30 T cell receptor beta chains from one sample, sequenced in a study of T cell repertoires in cytomegalovirus infection. TCRdb called the reads again in MiXCR, with one record for every CDR3 protein. The data contain a few hundred thousand distinct CDR3 sequences, over 15% of them singletons. Material for sequencing was CD8+ T cells from PBMCs. Receptors were obtained from a human donor in good health (CMV status not recorded). Some clones in this sample may be carry-over from other donors' samples.

This clonotype was counted between two and nine times. The chain carries TRBV7-2 and TRBJ2-5, with a possible D match to TRBD1 (6 bases). Trimming removed 4 bases at V and 4 bases at J, with 19 bases between. Germline lookup yields CDR1 SGHTA and CDR2 FQGNSA. CDR3 size: 16 residues. The CDR3 nucleotides read TGTGCCAGCAGCTCCCAACTTCGTGCAGGGGTAGAGACCCAGTACTTC. Translating gives CASSSQLRAGVETQYF.

This clonotype was recorded a few times. The chain is built from TRBV4-1 and TRBJ2-3; 8 nucleotides line up with TRBD2. Germline trimming cut 1 base from V and 1 base from J; bases unmatched to any gene: 1. Germline CDR1 MGHRA, CDR2 YSYEKL. The CDR3 sequence is 15 residues long. The CDR3 nucleotides are TGCGCCAGCAGCCAAGGACTAGCGCGCACAGATACGCAGTATTTT. Its protein is CASSQGLARTDTQYF.

The V gene is TRBV4-3, the J gene TRBJ2-7; TRBD1 agrees at 12 bases. This CDR3 is built from 15 residues. CDR1 and CDR2 (germline): LGHNA, YSLEER. The V and J ends lost 3 bases and 5 bases, in that order; junction bases with no gene match: 5. The CDR3 reads CASSHGTGGFDEQYF. In nucleotides, the CDR3 is TGCGCCAGCAGCCATGGGACAGGGGGCTTTGACGAGCAGTACTTC.

V gene TRBV28 combines with J gene TRBJ2-1; 11 nucleotides line up with TRBD1. Germline V gene sequence: CDR1 MDHEN, CDR2 SYDVKM. This CDR3 contains 17 residues. Trimming took 4 bases from V and 7 from J; bases not matched to a gene: 12. DNA for the CDR3: TGTGCCAGCAGTTCCCCTGGGAGGGGGACAGGGGGTAATGAGCAGTTCTTC. Translation gives CASSSPGRGTGGNEQFF.

The chain has TRBV28 and TRBJ1-2; D remains ambiguous. This CDR3 has 15 residues. Trimming removed 1 base from V and 7 bases from J, with 16 bases in between. CDR1 is MDHEN and CDR2 is SYDVKM in the germline V gene. As DNA, the CDR3 is TGTGCCAGCAGTTTATTTCGTCGAGGTCAGCGTGGCTACACCTTC. Translated, it gives CASSLFRRGQRGYTF.

This clonotype was picked up many times. The V call is TRBV12-5, the J call TRBJ2-5; 9 nucleotides line up with TRBD1. The ends lost 10 bases at V and 4 bases at J; junction bases unmatched: 13. Germline CDR1 reads LGHNT; CDR2 reads FRNRAP. CDR3 length equals 15 residues. Here the CDR3 reads CATREQGARGETQYF. The CDR3 nucleotides are TGTGCTACACGAGAACAGGGGGCAAGGGGAGAGACCCAGTACTTC.

The chain combines TRBV6-2 or TRBV6-3 with TRBJ2-7, with 8 bases aligning to TRBD1. The CDR3 totals 16 residues. V gave up 2 bases and J gave up 5 bases; unmatched junction bases: 11. Per the germline V gene, CDR1 is MNHEY and CDR2 is SVGEGT. The CDR3 loop is CASSYTPDRVIHEQYF. The CDR3 coding sequence is TGTGCCAGCAGTTACACCCCGGACAGGGTGATCCACGAGCAGTACTTC.

The rearrangement uses TRBV7-9 and TRBJ2-1; D remains ambiguous. CDR1 SEHNR and CDR2 FQNEAQ come from the germline V gene (reference sequence). V gave up 5 bases and J gave up 8 bases, with 16 bases separating them. The CDR3 totals 14 residues. The CDR3, as DNA: TGTGCCAGCAGCCAAGGACGGTTTCACGATGAGCAGTTCTTC. This codes for CASSQGRFHDEQFF.

This clonotype was recorded many times. J is TRBJ1-5 and V is TRBV12-3 or TRBV12-4; tentative D call: TRBD1 (5 bases). There are 16 residues in the CDR3. V was trimmed by 1 base and J by 3 bases, leaving 13 bases between them. CDR3 in amino acids: CASSLEAQAYNQPQHF. The CDR3 DNA sequence: TGTGCCAGCAGTTTAGAGGCACAGGCGTACAATCAGCCCCAGCATTTT.

This clonotype was counted only a few times. The chain joins TRBV5-5 to TRBJ2-7, with a tentative D call TRBD1 (6 bases). The germline V gene has CDR1 SGHKS and CDR2 YYEKEE (reference sequence). V lost 1 base to trimming and J lost 0 bases, with 11 bases between them. The CDR3 runs 15 residues. CDR3 residues: CASSLHQGSSYEQYF. The CDR3 nucleotides read TGTGCCAGCAGCTTGCACCAGGGGTCCTCCTACGAGCAGTACTTC.

This clonotype was picked up many times. This sequence joins TRBV19 and TRBJ2-7; 7 bases match TRBD1. After removal of 6 bases from V and 3 bases from J, the junction contained 11 bases not matched to a gene. Germline CDR1 and CDR2: LNHDA and SQIVND (reference sequence). The CDR3 runs to 15 residues. Here the CDR3 DNA reads TGTGCCAGTAGCCCATCTTTCGGGACAGTCTACGAGCAGTACTTC. This encodes CASSPSFGTVYEQYF.

In its sample, this clonotype was seen a few times. The J gene is TRBJ1-1, the V gene TRBV19, with a possible D match to TRBD1 (6 bases). V lost 5 bases to trimming and J lost 0 bases, with 13 bases between them. Germline loops: CDR1 LNHDA, CDR2 SQIVND (reference sequence). The CDR3 is 15 residues long. CDR3 residues: CASSPRQEVNTEAFF. The CDR3 DNA sequence: TGTGCCAGTAGTCCCCGACAGGAGGTGAACACTGAAGCTTTCTTT.

This clonotype showed up many times. The V gene is TRBV7-6, the J gene TRBJ1-1; the match to TRBD1 covers 8 bases. The J segment lost 3 bases and the V segment lost 5 bases, leaving 5 bases of the junction unmatched. The germline V gene encodes CDR1 SGHVS and CDR2 FNYEAQ. CDR3 length: 14 amino acids. CDR3 nucleotide sequence: TGTGCCAGCAGCCCAGGGGGCGCATACACTGAAGCTTTCTTT. Protein sequence: CASSPGGAYTEAFF.

Ten or more counts support this clonotype. The chain has TRBV6-2 or TRBV6-3 and TRBJ2-1; TRBD1 aligns across 10 bases. Germline V gene data show CDR1 as MNHEY and CDR2 as SVGEGT. V trimming: 5 bases; J trimming: 0 bases; junction bases outside the gene matches: 1. This CDR3 region has 15 residues. Here the CDR3 DNA reads TGTGCCAGCAGTCGGGACAGGGGCTCCTACAATGAGCAGTTCTTC. This sequence encodes CASSRDRGSYNEQFF.

The chain combines TRBV20-1 with TRBJ1-2; TRBD1 agrees at 9 bases. The V and J ends lost 5 bases and 7 bases, in that order; junction bases with no gene match: 11. Germline lookup yields CDR1 DFQATT and CDR2 SNEGSKA (reference sequence). The CDR3 runs to 14 residues. CDR3 DNA: TGCAGTGCTTGGGTGGGACAGGGTAATAGTGGCTACACCTTC. Its translation is CSAWVGQGNSGYTF.

The chain is built from TRBV6-6 and TRBJ2-7; the D gene is possibly TRBD1 (6 bases). The CDR3 runs 16 residues. V lost 4 bases, J lost 3 bases, and 19 bases lay in between. The V gene's germline CDR1 is MNHNY and CDR2 SVGAGI (reference sequence). CDR3: CASSSHPRGPNYEQYF. The CDR3 DNA sequence: TGTGCCAGCAGTTCACACCCCAGGGGACCAAACTACGAGCAGTACTTC.

This clonotype was seen only a few times. The chain couples TRBV20-1 to TRBJ1-2; D unclear. Germline V lookup: CDR1 DFQATT, CDR2 SNEGSKA (reference sequence). V was pared by 6 bases and J by 2 bases, with 7 bases between. The CDR3 covers 11 residues. This chain's CDR3 is CSARSNYGYTF. In nucleotides, the CDR3 is TGCAGTGCCAGGTCAAACTATGGCTACACCTTC.

The chain combines TRBV18 with TRBJ2-2; 9 positions match TRBD1. The CDR3 has 17 residues. The trim removed 2 bases at V and 5 bases at J, leaving 9 bases unmatched. The germline V gene encodes CDR1 KGHSH and CDR2 LQKENI. CDR3 amino acids: CASSPTSGTGITGELFF. In nucleotides, the CDR3 is TGTGCCAGCTCACCAACCTCCGGGACAGGGATTACCGGGGAGCTGTTTTTT.

This clonotype came up a few times. J is TRBJ2-7 and V is TRBV6-6; weak D call: TRBD1 (6 bases). Trimming left V 5 bases short and J 0 bases short, with 17 bases between. This CDR3 spans 16 amino acids. Germline CDR1 reads MNHNY; CDR2 reads SVGAGI (reference sequence). The CDR3 here is CASSPSSAGVSYEQYF. In DNA, the CDR3 is TGTGCCAGCAGTCCATCCTCGGCAGGGGTCTCCTACGAGCAGTACTTC.

This clonotype was picked up many times. The chain employs TRBV4-1 and TRBJ2-1; 12 bases align to TRBD2. The CDR3 has 19 residues. Germline CDR1 MGHRA, CDR2 YSYEKL. After removal of 4 bases from V and 6 bases from J, the junction contained 16 bases not matched to a gene. For the CDR3, the DNA is TGCGCCAGCAGCCTTCCCCTAGCGGGGGGGACGGACAAAGGCAATGAGCAGTTCTTC. Its protein is CASSLPLAGGTDKGNEQFF.

The chain uses TRBV28 and TRBJ2-7; D is ambiguous. The V gene's germline CDR1 is MDHEN and CDR2 SYDVKM. This CDR3 spans 10 amino acids. The V gene lost 1 base and the J gene lost 7 bases, with 2 bases spanning the gap. CDR3 sequence reads: CASSLSEQYF. In DNA, the CDR3 is TGTGCCAGCAGTTTATCGGAGCAGTACTTC.

V usage is TRBV7-9 and J usage is TRBJ2-2; D is uncertain. With 3 bases removed from V and 4 bases from J, the gap between germline ends came to 9 bases. The CDR3 length is 14 residues. CDR1 and CDR2 from the germline V gene are SEHNR and FQNEAQ (reference sequence). CDR3 protein: CASSFSQATGELFF. As DNA, the CDR3 is TGTGCCAGCAGCTTTTCTCAGGCCACCGGGGAGCTGTTTTTT.

This rearrangement joins TRBV6-1 to TRBJ2-2, with D possibly called TRBD1 or TRBD2 (6 bases each). The V end lost 7 bases, the J end lost 9 bases, and 12 bases lay between the germline ends. The germline V gene has CDR1 MNHNS and CDR2 SASEGT. CDR3 length: 12 residues. The DNA of the CDR3 is TGTGCCAGCATGGGGGGCGTTCGGGAGCTGTTTTTT. Amino acids: CASMGGVRELFF.

Only a few counts were recorded for this clonotype. The rearrangement links TRBV7-9 to TRBJ1-4, with no clear D. Trimming stripped 5 bases from V and 0 bases from J, with 25 bases between. The length of the CDR3 is 20 residues. The V gene's germline CDR1 is SEHNR and CDR2 FQNEAQ (reference sequence). Written as DNA, the CDR3 is TGTGCCAGCAGCCGGAGAAGAGGAGAAAGGCGGGGAACAACTAATGAAAAACTGTTTTTT. Amino acids: CASSRRRGERRGTTNEKLFF.

In this sample, this clonotype turned up many times. The V gene is TRBV7-3, the J gene TRBJ2-1, with 7 bases aligning to TRBD2. CDR1 is SGHTA, CDR2 FQGTGA, per germline. The CDR3 extends over 15 amino acids. The V segment lost 4 bases and the J segment 0 bases; nucleotides outside the gene matches: 3. CDR3 sequence (DNA): TGTGCCAGCAGCTGGAGCGGGGCCTCCTACAATGAGCAGTTCTTC. It translates to CASSWSGASYNEQFF.

The table lists this clonotype with many counts. J is TRBJ2-1 and V is TRBV10-2, with D unresolved. The V gene's germline CDR1 is WSHSY and CDR2 SAAADI. Between the trimmed V and J ends, which lost 2 bases and 8 bases, there was a span of 13 bases. This CDR3 is 14 amino acids long. This CDR3 is CASSENHMGDEQFF. CDR3 bases: TGCGCCAGCAGTGAGAATCATATGGGCGATGAGCAGTTCTTC.

This clonotype occurred many times. This chain joins TRBV7-8 and TRBJ1-2; TRBD1 matches 8 bases. Germline V gene lookup returns CDR1 SGHVS and CDR2 FQNEAQ. V shed 5 bases, J shed 0 bases, and the junction held 8 bases outside the gene matches. The CDR3 is 16 amino acids. The CDR3 coding sequence is TGTGCCAGCAGCATTTCTTGGGACAGGTCTAACTATGGCTACACCTTC. This encodes CASSISWDRSNYGYTF. Supplemented by reference TRBV7-8 and TRBJ1-2, the full variable domain reads GAGVSQSPRYKVAKRGQDVALRCDPISGHVSLFWYQQALGQGPEFLTYFQNEAQLDKSGLPSDRFFAERPEGSVSTLKIQRTQQEDSAVYLCASSISWDRSNYGYTFGSGTRLTVV.

The chain recombines TRBV6-5 with TRBJ1-4; D uncertain. V dropped 2 bases and J dropped 1 base, with 8 bases sitting between them. The germline CDR1 and CDR2 sequences are MNHEY and SVGAGI. The CDR3 is 15 amino acids. This CDR3 is CASSYAAGTNEKLFF. CDR3 in DNA: TGTGCCAGCAGTTACGCAGCAGGAACTAATGAAAAACTGTTTTTT.

This clonotype was counted between two and nine times. The chain carries TRBV20-1 and TRBJ2-3; 9 nucleotides align to TRBD1. V was pared by 0 bases and J by 1 base, with 2 bases of the junction left unmatched. Germline loops: CDR1 DFQATT, CDR2 SNEGSKA (reference sequence). The CDR3 is 15 residues long. The CDR3 loop reads CSARDGTGRTDTQYF. CDR3 nucleotides: TGCAGTGCTAGAGACGGGACAGGGCGCACAGATACGCAGTATTTT.

In its sample, this clonotype was seen many times. The chain recombines TRBV4-1 with TRBJ1-1; no firm D call. Germline loops: CDR1 MGHRA, CDR2 YSYEKL. V lost 0 bases and J 2 bases, leaving 7 bases between the germline ends. This CDR3 is 14 amino acids long. The chain's CDR3 is CASSQDAGNTEAFF. In DNA form, the CDR3 reads TGCGCCAGCAGCCAAGATGCAGGAAACACTGAAGCTTTCTTT.